This entry lists 25 T cell receptor beta chains sequenced from one sample in a study of T cell responses to AZD1222 COVID-19 vaccine. Some clones are missing from TCRdb's copy, which holds only in-frame ones; the method was immunoSEQ multiplex PCR. The sample has 70,000 or so clones; about nine tenths are singletons. Sequencing was performed on peripheral blood, taken on day 0 of AZD1222 vaccination. The receptors were sampled from an adult in good health.

This chain uses TRBV5-1 with TRBJ1-3; TRBD1 aligns across 7 bases. V trimming: 1 base; J trimming: 3 bases; junction bases outside the gene matches: 4. Germline CDR1 SGHRS, CDR2 YFSETQ. This CDR3 contains 15 residues. The CDR3, as DNA: TGCGCCAGCAGCTTGTCAGGGGGTGATGGAAACACCATATATTTT. It translates to CASSLSGGDGNTIYF.

The chain combines TRBV7-9 with TRBJ1-2; unclear D gene. Trimming removed 3 bases at V and 3 bases at J, with 17 bases between. This CDR3 is 16 amino acids long. CDR1 and CDR2 (germline): SEHNR, FQNEAQ (reference sequence). The CDR3 loop reads CASSLYDMEKYYGYTF. The CDR3 bases are TGTGCCAGCAGCTTGTACGACATGGAAAAATACTATGGCTACACCTTC.

This clone was seen just once. The chain combines TRBV3-1 (or the pseudogene TRBV3-2) with TRBJ1-4; tentatively, D is TRBD1 (5 bases). Trimming removed 0 bases at V and 4 bases at J, with 21 bases between. CDR1 is LGHDT, CDR2 YNNKEL, per germline (reference sequence). The CDR3 has 19 amino acids. The CDR3 coding sequence is TGTGCCAGCAGCCAAGATACCCCCGGACGGGACCTAATTAATGAAAAACTGTTTTTT. Translation: CASSQDTPGRDLINEKLFF.

The chain is built from TRBV5-4 and TRBJ1-2, with unresolved D. The CDR3 contains 15 residues. Germline values: CDR1 SGHNT, CDR2 YYREEE (reference sequence). V lost 4 bases and J 0 bases, leaving 13 bases between the germline ends. The CDR3 nucleotides are TGTGCCAGCAGCGCCCCGTCCATGGCTAACTATGGCTACACCTTC. Its translation is CASSAPSMANYGYTF.

The rearrangement links TRBV19 to TRBJ2-5, with 8 bases that match TRBD2. V was clipped by 1 base and J by 5 bases; unmatched bases: 3. Germline V gene data show CDR1 as LNHDA and CDR2 as SQIVND (reference sequence). The length of the CDR3 is 14 residues. The CDR3 nucleotides are TGTGCCAGTAGTATAGGCGGCGGGGGGGAGACCCAGTACTTC. It translates to CASSIGGGGETQYF.

The J gene is TRBJ2-1, the V gene TRBV6-5; 7 nucleotides align to TRBD2. V trimming: 2 bases; J trimming: 2 bases; junction bases outside the gene matches: 6. Germline lookup yields CDR1 MNHEY and CDR2 SVGAGI. The CDR3 has 16 amino acids. CDR3 nucleotides: TGTGCCAGCAGTTACAGGCGGGGGACCGCCTACAATGAGCAGTTCTTC. This gives the protein CASSYRRGTAYNEQFF.

V and J are TRBV5-1 and TRBJ1-1, with D tentatively TRBD1 (5 bases). The CDR3 extends over 13 amino acids. The V and J ends lost 5 bases and 4 bases respectively, with 12 bases between them. CDR1 is SGHRS, CDR2 YFSETQ, per germline. The CDR3 region is CASSGQGRTEAFF. CDR3 nucleotides: TGCGCCAGCAGTGGGCAGGGTCGCACTGAAGCTTTCTTT. The full variable domain, rest sourced from reference TRBV5-1 and TRBJ1-1, is KAGVTQTPRYLIKTRGQQVTLSCSPISGHRSVSWYQQTPGQGLQFLFEYFSETQRNKGNFPGRFSGRQFSNSRSEMNVSTLELGDSALYLCASSGQGRTEAFFGQGTRLTVV.

The CDR3 DNA sequence: TGTGCCAGCAGCCAAGAGACCCAGTACTTC. Translation: CASSQETQYF. The chain links TRBV3-1 (or the pseudogene TRBV3-2) to TRBJ2-5; D remains unclear. The germline CDR1 and CDR2 sequences are LGHDT and YNNKEL (reference sequence). The CDR3 is 10 residues long. V was pared by 0 bases and J by 7 bases, with 0 bases between.

The DNA for the CDR3 is TGTGCCAGCTCAGGCGGGGGTCCTACGAACACTGAAGCTTTCTTT. Protein: CASSGGGPTNTEAFF. The gene calls are TRBV2 and TRBJ1-1, with a weak D call TRBD1 (5 bases). This CDR3 is built from 15 residues. Trimming cost V 8 bases and J 1 base, with 17 bases left between them. Germline lookup yields CDR1 SNHLY and CDR2 FYNNEI.

The rearrangement links TRBV18 to TRBJ2-2; D is uncertain. Germline V gene data show CDR1 as KGHSH and CDR2 as LQKENI. V gave up 2 bases and J gave up 0 bases, with 4 bases separating them. The CDR3 consists of 14 residues. CDR3: CASSPITNTGELFF. CDR3 sequence (DNA): TGTGCCAGCTCACCAATCACGAACACCGGGGAGCTGTTTTTT. The full variable domain, with the rest looked up from reference TRBV18 and TRBJ2-2, is NAGVMQNPRHLVRRRGQEARLRCSPMKGHSHVYWYRQLPEEGLKFMVYLQKENIIDESGMPKERFSAEFPKEGPSILRIQQVVRGDSAAYFCASSPITNTGELFFGEGSRLTVL.

The V and J genes are TRBV5-1 and TRBJ2-7; the D is unclear. V lost 0 bases, J lost 0 bases, and 10 bases lay in between. This CDR3 is built from 15 residues. CDR1 SGHRS and CDR2 YFSETQ come from the germline V gene. CDR3 loop: CASSLEGLSSYEQYF. The CDR3 coding sequence is TGCGCCAGCAGCTTGGAGGGCTTGAGCTCCTACGAGCAGTACTTC.

The chain recombines TRBV7-9 with TRBJ1-1; 7 bases match TRBD1. The CDR3 covers 15 residues. The germline V gene has CDR1 SEHNR and CDR2 FQNEAQ (reference sequence). Germline trimming cut 5 bases from V and 4 bases from J; bases unmatched to any gene: 10. The CDR3 DNA reads as TGTGCCAGCAGCACCGAGACAGGGTTTGGCACTGAAGCTTTCTTT. This encodes CASSTETGFGTEAFF.

The chain links TRBV19 to TRBJ1-3; no clear D gene. V gave up 9 bases and J gave up 0 bases, with 15 bases separating them. From germline, CDR1 is LNHDA and CDR2 SQIVND (reference sequence). The CDR3 length is 15 residues. The CDR3 DNA reads as TGTGCCAGCCTGAGAGGCGGGGACTCTGGAAACACCATATATTTT. It encodes CASLRGGDSGNTIYF.

CDR3 protein: CASGHNEQFF. The CDR3 DNA sequence: TGTGCCAGCGGTCACAATGAGCAGTTCTTC. V usage is TRBV28 and J usage is TRBJ2-1; D is unclear. The CDR3 totals 10 residues. Trimming cost V 8 bases and J 5 bases, with 4 bases left between them. The germline gives CDR1 MDHEN, CDR2 SYDVKM. Combining the CDR3 with reference TRBV28 and TRBJ2-1 gives the whole variable domain DVKVTQSSRYLVKRTGEKVFLECVQDMDHENMFWYRQDPGLGLRLIYFSYDVKMKEKGDIPEGYSVSREKKERFSLILESASTNQTSMYLCASGHNEQFFGPGTRLTVL.

The V and J genes are TRBV5-6 and TRBJ2-1; D is possibly TRBD2 (6 bases). This CDR3 is 16 amino acids long. Germline CDR1 is SGHDT and CDR2 is YYEEEE. The V end was cut by 0 bases, the J end by 6 bases, with 16 bases between. The CDR3 spells CASSLVGGDPLNEQFF. CDR3 DNA: TGTGCCAGCAGCTTGGTTGGCGGGGACCCTCTCAATGAGCAGTTCTTC. The whole variable domain, filled in from reference TRBV5-6 and TRBJ2-1, reads DAGVTQSPTHLIKTRGQQVTLRCSPKSGHDTVSWYQQALGQGPQFIFQYYEEEERQRGNFPDRFSGHQFPNYSSELNVNALLLGDSALYLCASSLVGGDPLNEQFFGPGTRLTVL.

This chain connects TRBV2 to TRBJ1-6, with D tentatively TRBD1 (5 bases). Deletions cut 3 bases from V and 9 bases from J, with 12 bases between. Germline V gene data show CDR1 as SNHLY and CDR2 as FYNNEI. This CDR3 spans 14 amino acids. This chain's CDR3 is CASSDFEGRSPLHF. The DNA of the CDR3 is TGTGCCAGCAGTGATTTTGAGGGGCGTTCACCCCTCCACTTT.

The chain links TRBV12-5 to TRBJ2-1; 10 bases fit TRBD1. Trimming at V came to 5 bases and at J to 6 bases, leaving 4 bases not matched to a gene. There are 14 residues in the CDR3. Germline CDR1 reads LGHNT; CDR2 reads FRNRAP. This CDR3 reads CASGRGQGSNEQFF. The CDR3 DNA reads as TGTGCTAGTGGTCGGGGACAGGGGTCCAATGAGCAGTTCTTC.

As DNA, the CDR3 is TGTGCCAGCAGTTACGTGGGCGGGGGCTACGAGCAGTACTTC. It is translated as CASSYVGGGYEQYF. V is TRBV6-2 or TRBV6-3 and J is TRBJ2-7; TRBD2 matches at 7 bases. The CDR3 has 14 amino acids. V shed 2 bases, J shed 3 bases, and the junction held 4 bases outside the gene matches. The germline CDR1 and CDR2 sequences are MNHEY and SVGEGT.

The chain joins TRBV4-2 to TRBJ1-1; D is unresolved. The CDR3 is 14 amino acids. V was clipped by 0 bases and J by 3 bases, with 8 bases between them. Germline assignment: CDR1 LGHNA and CDR2 YNFKEQ. Written as DNA, the CDR3 is TGTGCCAGCAGCCAAGACAAGGGAGACACTGAAGCTTTCTTT. Its translation is CASSQDKGDTEAFF.

The V gene is TRBV28, the J gene TRBJ2-3; TRBD1 might be the D (6 bases). Trimming cost V 6 bases and J 0 bases, with 10 bases left between them. CDR3 length equals 14 residues. CDR1 and CDR2 (germline): MDHEN, SYDVKM. The CDR3 here is CASSRGQSTDTQYF. CDR3 coding DNA: TGTGCCAGCAGCCGCGGACAGAGCACAGATACGCAGTATTTT.

The chain employs TRBV11-2 and TRBJ2-3; D might be TRBD1 or TRBD2, each matching 6 bases. V was shortened by 4 bases and J by 3 bases, with 14 bases between the two germline ends. Germline V gives CDR1 SGHAT, CDR2 FQNNGV. CDR3 length: 15 amino acids. Here the CDR3 reads CASSYRGPRTDTQYF. Written as DNA, the CDR3 is TGTGCCAGCAGCTACCGGGGGCCTAGGACAGATACGCAGTATTTT. The variable domain in full, completed from reference TRBV11-2 and TRBJ2-3, reads EAGVAQSPRYKIIEKRQSVAFWCNPISGHATLYWYQQILGQGPKLLIQFQNNGVVDDSQLPKDRFSAERLKGVDSTLKIQPAKLEDSAVYLCASSYRGPRTDTQYFGPGTRLTVL.

This sequence joins TRBV7-2 and TRBJ1-5; the D gene is possibly TRBD1 (5 bases). Deletions cut 5 bases from V and 3 bases from J, with 17 bases between. Germline V gene data show CDR1 as SGHTA and CDR2 as FQGNSA. The CDR3 is 16 residues long. DNA for the CDR3: TGTGCCAGCAGCCTTCAGGGCCCGGGGAACAATCAGCCCCAGCATTTT. Translation gives CASSLQGPGNNQPQHF.

This clone was observed once. The chain has TRBV7-2 and TRBJ2-1; D is perhaps TRBD2 (5 bases). CDR1 is SGHTA, CDR2 FQGNSA, per germline. The CDR3 runs 13 residues. V lost 2 bases and J lost 8, with 10 bases in between. The CDR3 DNA sequence: TGTGCCAGCAGCTTACTAGCTATCGATGAGCAGTTCTTC. This sequence encodes CASSLLAIDEQFF. The whole variable domain, filled in from reference TRBV7-2 and TRBJ2-1, reads GAGVSQSPSNKVTEKGKDVELRCDPISGHTALYWYRQSLGQGLEFLIYFQGNSAPDKSGLPSDRFSAERTGGSVSTLTIQRTQQEDSAVYLCASSLLAIDEQFFGPGTRLTVL.

The V gene is TRBV30, the J gene TRBJ1-2; D is perhaps TRBD1 (5 bases). With 3 bases removed from V and 7 bases from J, the gap between germline ends came to 15 bases. The CDR3 consists of 13 residues. The germline V gene encodes CDR1 GTSNPN and CDR2 SVGIG (reference sequence). CDR3 region: CAWRTRGVGGYTF. In DNA form, the CDR3 reads TGTGCCTGGAGAACCCGAGGGGTTGGTGGCTACACCTTC.

The CDR3 bases are TGTGCCAGCAGCCCCGGATGGAGAGACTATGGCTACACCTTC. Encoded protein: CASSPGWRDYGYTF. The chain recombines TRBV7-2 with TRBJ1-2, with D unresolved. CDR3 length equals 14 residues. Trimming left V 5 bases short and J 3 bases short, with 13 bases between. In germline, CDR1 is SGHTA, CDR2 FQGNSA.